This TCR beta chain was identified during a study of T-cell reconstitution after alpha-beta-depleted transplantation in children. CDR3 size: 13 residues. V lost 5 bases, J lost 3 bases, and 10 bases lay in between. This clonotype was found many times. The authors prepared the TCRbeta library with unique molecular identifiers. Each CDR3 protein gets one entry after TCRdb re-called the PCR reads with MiXCR. The repertoire includes approximately 650,000 distinct CDR3 sequences, about an eighth of them detected once, and about 0.77% sits in the top ten. Sequences were derived from PBMCs, sampled before TCRalphabeta/CD19-depleted stem cell transplant. The chain joins TRBV12-3 or TRBV12-4 to TRBJ1-1; D is ambiguous. This receptor was obtained from a girl between 2 and 10 years old with congenital amegakaryocytic thrombocytopenia, due to receive a stem cell transplant. As DNA, the CDR3 is TGTGCCAGCAGTCCCACCAGACACACTGAAGCTTTCTTT. Protein sequence: CASSPTRHTEAFF.